The clone carrying this T cell receptor (beta chain) showed up just a few times. The target antigen is unknown. As the template, RNA transcripts were used to amplify TCR beta CDR3 regions. Following a first-round RT-PCR that used HTBI primers, a second-round multiplex PCR was carried out. TCRdb processed the multiplex PCR reads anew with MiXCR; each CDR3 protein has one entry. The sample has about 1.1 million distinct CDR3 sequences; 36% are singletons. This sample is drawn from a study of Graves' ophthalmopathy and Graves' hyperthyroidism. The study's findings and limits: Blood contained most expanded thyroid clonotypes exceeding 0.001 frequency. It was with around 70% sensitivity and 72% to 75% specificity that the model predicted ophthalmopathy progression.

Trimming shortened V by 4 bases and J by 7 bases, and 19 bases separated the two germline ends. Germline V lookup: CDR1 SNHLY, CDR2 FYNNEI. The CDR3 extends over 15 amino acids. Thyroid ultrasound, orbital computed tomography, TRAb, serum thyroxine and clinical symptoms formed the basis of diagnosis. The chain carries TRBV2 and TRBJ1-2; D uncertain. The sequenced sample was peripheral blood or thyroid tissue (not recorded which). This TCR was recovered from an adult man with Graves' hyperthyroidism. The CDR3 loop reads CASSVLSSSESGYTF. The CDR3 DNA reads as TGTGCCAGCAGTGTTTTGTCGTCATCGGAGTCTGGCTACACCTTC.